This T cell receptor (beta chain) was identified during a study of T-cell memory formation after mild COVID-19. Germline V gene sequence: CDR1 DFQATT, CDR2 SNEGSKA (reference sequence). Trimming cost V 4 bases and J 0 bases, with 9 bases left between them. This CDR3 contains 14 residues. This clonotype was counted only a few times. TCRdb used MiXCR to reprocess the 5' RACE reads, holding one entry per CDR3 protein. Here the sample spans around 260,000 distinct CDR3 sequences, around 15% being singletons. Input material: PBMCs or a T cell subset sorted from them (not recorded which). The J gene is TRBJ2-2, the V gene TRBV20-1; the D gene is possibly TRBD1 (6 bases). This sequence was found in a man younger than 35 who had mild COVID-19 (a few samples of this study predate the infection). Cell type and time point are not known. CDR3 amino acids: CSAKKGANTGELFF. CDR3 in DNA: TGCAGTGCTAAAAAGGGGGCGAACACCGGGGAGCTGTTTTTT.